This T cell receptor (beta chain) was identified during a study of persistence of HIV-infected CD4 T cells. Overall study findings and caveats: Compared with CD3/CD28-stimulated cells, CMV- and Gag-responding cells showed lower TCRbeta richness.

There are 14 residues in the CDR3. Per germline, CDR1 MNHEY and CDR2 SVGAGI. V was shortened by 2 bases and J by 7 bases, with 14 bases between the two germline ends. The stimulus was lysate of CMV-infected fibroblasts, about 10 ug/mL. CD40L/CD69 double-negative CD45RO-high memory CD4+ T cells were collected. CD8-depleted PBMCs were stimulated roughly 17 hours with anti-CD28/CD49d costimulation, CD40-blocking antibody and enfuvirtide. The libraries were made with immunoSEQ version 4 in survey mode. The repertoire was sequenced with immunoSEQ multiplex PCR; TCRdb's copy has only in-frame clones and lacks some. The data contain approximately 30,000 clones, about four fifths of them singletons. Worth noting for this clone: Its specificity is not known.

This sequence joins TRBV6-5 and TRBJ1-2, with D possibly TRBD1 on 5 matching bases. The sequence derives from an adult woman with HIV who was CMV-seropositive. The input for sequencing was CD4+ T cells sorted from PBMCs after approximately 18-hour stimulation, taken from a patient who received antiretroviral therapy. The CDR3: CASSYGGGGPGYTF. The CDR3 nucleotides read TGTGCCAGCAGTTACGGTGGGGGAGGGCCTGGCTACACCTTC.